This T cell receptor (beta chain) is from a study of blood T cell repertoires in COVID-19. The overall study: The study drew acute and convalescent COVID-19 samples from the United States, Italy and Spain. T cells, B-cell-depleted T cells, or PBMCs supplied cDNA or gDNA.

Enrollees, about 18 to 95 years old, lived in 25 or so US areas. Which cohort a participant joined came from the clinical history participants gave. Libraries were prepared by immunoSEQ multiplex PCR; TCRdb keeps only in-frame clonotypes and omits some of them. The profile covers some 230,000 clones, with roughly 80% appearing a single time and approximately 1.3% taken by the ten largest. The sequence derives from a woman between 40 and 55 years old with acute COVID-19. The specimen sequenced was PBMCs or T cells enriched from blood (not recorded which).

CDR3 DNA sequence: TGTGCCAGCAGTTCTCGTAGCGGGAGGGGTTACTCCGAGCAGTACTTC. Translated, it gives CASSSRSGRGYSEQYF. This sequence joins TRBV6-6 and TRBJ2-7; 11 nucleotides align to TRBD2. The germline gives CDR1 MNHNY, CDR2 SVGAGI (reference sequence). This CDR3 contains 16 residues. Trimming cost V 4 bases and J 6 bases; bases outside gene matches: 11.